Below are 13 T cell receptor beta chains sequenced from a single sample in a study of neurological immune-mediated disorders. TCRdb used MiXCR to reprocess the 5' RACE reads, holding one entry per CDR3 protein. Of more than 25,000 distinct CDR3 sequences in the sample, 12% are singletons; the top ten hold about 5.3%. The sample comprised PBMCs. Receptors were obtained from an older woman in good health.

The sample holds many counts of this clonotype. This sequence joins TRBV29-1 and TRBJ2-6; no clear D gene. CDR1 is SQVTM and CDR2 is ANQGSEA in the germline V gene. V was trimmed by 4 bases and J by 3 bases, leaving 7 bases between them. This CDR3 region has 13 residues. The CDR3 DNA follows: TGCAGCGTTGGGGGTTATGGGGCCAACGTCCTGACTTTC. It codes for CSVGGYGANVLTF.

A note on this clonotype: A read error may account for a junction end that differs from germline. The chain recombines TRBV5-1 with TRBJ2-2; 15 nucleotides match TRBD2. The CDR3 sequence is 17 residues long. Germline values: CDR1 SGHRS, CDR2 YFSETQ. The CDR3 protein is CSSSSGLAGGHTGELFF. DNA of the CDR3: TGCTCCAGCAGCTCGGGACTAGCGGGGGGACACACCGGGGAGCTGTTTTTT. Complete variable domain (other parts from reference TRBV5-1 and TRBJ2-2): KAGVTQTPRYLIKTRGQQVTLSCSPISGHRSVSWYQQTPGQGLQFLFEYFSETQRNKGNFPGRFSGRQFSNSRSEMNVSTLELGDSALYLCSSSSGLAGGHTGELFFGEGSRLTVL.

This clonotype was observed many times. As DNA, the CDR3 is TGTGCCACCAGCAGTGCGACCGTAGCTACGCAGTATTTT. Encoded protein: CATSSATVATQYF. The chain employs TRBV15 and TRBJ2-3, with D unclear. CDR3 length: 13 amino acids. The V end lost 3 bases, the J end lost 8 bases, and 12 bases lay between the germline ends. CDR1 is LNHNV and CDR2 is YYDKDF in the germline V gene (reference sequence). Full variable domain (outside the CDR3, taken from reference TRBV15 and TRBJ2-3): DAMVIQNPRYQVTQFGKPVTLSCSQTLNHNVMYWYQQKSSQAPKLLFHYYDKDFNNEADTPDNFQSRRPNTSFCFLDIRSPGLGDTAMYLCATSSATVATQYFGPGTRLTVL.

This chain uses TRBV5-4 with TRBJ2-2; possibly TRBD1 for D (6 bases). CDR1 SGHNT and CDR2 YYREEE come from the germline V gene (reference sequence). V was trimmed by 2 bases and J by 4 bases, leaving 12 bases between them. This CDR3 has 15 residues. CDR3 nucleotides: TGTGCCAGCAGCTTAACAGGGAGTGGCACCGGGGAGCTGTTTTTT. Encoded protein: CASSLTGSGTGELFF.

This clonotype appeared many times. The chain joins TRBV27 to TRBJ1-2, with 9 bases matching TRBD1. The J segment lost 6 bases and the V segment lost 3 bases, leaving 5 bases of the junction unmatched. The CDR3 loop spans 14 amino acids. The germline V gene has CDR1 MNHEY and CDR2 SMNVEV (reference sequence). The CDR3 coding sequence is TGTGCCAGCAGTTTGGGACAGGGAGGGGATGGCTACACCTTC. It translates to CASSLGQGGDGYTF.

In this sample, this clonotype turned up many times. The V and J genes are TRBV5-1 and TRBJ1-2; possible D gene TRBD1, 6 bases. The germline V gene encodes CDR1 SGHRS and CDR2 YFSETQ. V lost 1 base and J lost 4, with 8 bases in between. The CDR3 consists of 13 residues. The CDR3 DNA follows: TGCGCCAGCAGCTTGACAGGGCTCTATGGCTACACCTTC. Protein sequence: CASSLTGLYGYTF.

Concerning this clonotype: Compared with germline, one end of the junction differs, possibly owing to a read error. The chain joins TRBV7-2 to TRBJ2-3, with 12 positions matching TRBD1. Germline CDR1 SGHTA, CDR2 FQGNSA. The CDR3 length is 16 residues. The CDR3 here is CANSLTGTGGVDTQYF. The CDR3 DNA reads TGTGCCAACAGCTTGACCGGGACAGGGGGCGTAGATACGCAGTATTTT.

Ten or more counts support this clonotype. The genes are TRBV7-9 and TRBJ2-7, with 10 bases lining up with TRBD1. The CDR3 spans 18 residues. The junction had 10 bases not matched to a gene; V was cut back by 0 bases and J by 2 bases. The germline gives CDR1 SEHNR, CDR2 FQNEAQ (reference sequence). The CDR3 sequence is CASSLALSGTGVPYEQYF. CDR3 nucleotide sequence: TGTGCCAGCAGCTTAGCGCTTTCAGGGACAGGGGTTCCCTACGAGCAGTACTTC.

This clonotype was picked up many times. The DNA for the CDR3 is TGTGCCAGCAGTTTGGGGATATCTGTGGGGCCCCAGCATTTT. As protein: CASSLGISVGPQHF. The chain carries TRBV12-3 or TRBV12-4 and TRBJ1-5, with unresolved D. There are 14 residues in the CDR3. The V and J ends lost 3 bases and 9 bases respectively, with 15 bases between them.

The table lists this clonotype with many counts. The chain uses TRBV5-1 and TRBJ1-2; 11 bases map to TRBD1. CDR3 length: 14 amino acids. V trimming: 3 bases; J trimming: 7 bases; junction bases outside the gene matches: 5. Germline V CDR1 and CDR2: SGHRS, YFSETQ. CDR3 sequence: CASSWGTGGSGYTF. The DNA of the CDR3 is TGCGCCAGCAGCTGGGGGACAGGGGGATCTGGCTACACCTTC.

In its sample, this clonotype was seen many times. The CDR3 reads CASSYFRQGYEQYF. In DNA form, the CDR3 reads TGTGCCAGCAGTTATTTCAGACAGGGTTACGAGCAGTACTTC. The chain has TRBV6-5 and TRBJ2-7; TRBD1 matches 7 bases. Germline trimming cut 3 bases from V and 4 bases from J; bases unmatched to any gene: 6. The CDR3 is made up of 14 amino acids. Germline values: CDR1 MNHEY, CDR2 SVGAGI.

This clonotype was found a few times. The chain carries TRBV4-1 and TRBJ1-6; TRBD1 aligns across 9 bases. CDR1 MGHRA and CDR2 YSYEKL come from the germline V gene. J lost 9 bases, V lost 5 bases, and 8 bases had no gene match. The CDR3 consists of 15 residues. CDR3 in amino acids: CASSASGTGSSPLHF. The CDR3 DNA follows: TGCGCCAGCAGCGCCTCCGGGACAGGGAGTTCACCCCTCCACTTT.

As to this clonotype: It may be a read error: a sequence one base away is much more abundant. J is TRBJ2-3 and V is TRBV14; no clear D gene. Germline CDR1 is SGHDN and CDR2 is FVKESK. The CDR3 is 16 residues long. Trimming removed 3 bases from V and 2 bases from J, with 15 bases in between. The DNA of the CDR3 is TGTGCCAGCAGCCATCGGAAAGGGCGTTCCACAGATACGCAGTATTTT. Protein product: CASSHRKGRSTDTQYF.